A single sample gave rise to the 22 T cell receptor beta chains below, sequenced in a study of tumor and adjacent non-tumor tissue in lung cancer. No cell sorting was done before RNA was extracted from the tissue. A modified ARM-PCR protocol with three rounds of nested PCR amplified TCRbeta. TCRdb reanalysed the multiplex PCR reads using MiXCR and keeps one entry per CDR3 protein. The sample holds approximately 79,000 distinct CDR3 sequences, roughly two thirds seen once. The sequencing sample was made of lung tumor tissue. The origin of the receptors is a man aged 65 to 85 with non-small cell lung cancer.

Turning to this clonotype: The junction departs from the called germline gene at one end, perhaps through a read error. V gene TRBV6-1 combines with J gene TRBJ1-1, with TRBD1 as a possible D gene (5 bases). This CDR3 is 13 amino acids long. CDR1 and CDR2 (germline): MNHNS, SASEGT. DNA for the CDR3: TGTGCCAGGGCAGGGCGAACTAACACTGAAGCTTTCTTC. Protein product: CARAGRTNTEAFF.

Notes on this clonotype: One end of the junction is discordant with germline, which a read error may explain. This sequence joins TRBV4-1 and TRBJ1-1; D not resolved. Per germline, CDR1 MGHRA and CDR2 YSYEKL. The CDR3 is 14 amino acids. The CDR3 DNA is TGCGCCAGCAGCCAAGAACGGGTGAACACTGAAGTTTCCTTT. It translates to CASSQERVNTEVSF.

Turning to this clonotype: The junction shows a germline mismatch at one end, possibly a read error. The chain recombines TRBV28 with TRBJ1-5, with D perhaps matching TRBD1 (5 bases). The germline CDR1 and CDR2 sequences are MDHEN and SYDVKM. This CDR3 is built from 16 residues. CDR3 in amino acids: CACSPRTWFGNQPQHF. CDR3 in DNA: TGTGCCTGCAGTCCCCGGACATGGTTTGGCAATCAGCCCCAGCATTTT.

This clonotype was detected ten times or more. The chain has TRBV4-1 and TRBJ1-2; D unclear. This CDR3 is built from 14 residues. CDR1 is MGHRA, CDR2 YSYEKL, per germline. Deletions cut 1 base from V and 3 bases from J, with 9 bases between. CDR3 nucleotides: TGCGCCAGCAGCCAAGTCCGGGTTGACTATGGCTACACCTTC. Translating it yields CASSQVRVDYGYTF.

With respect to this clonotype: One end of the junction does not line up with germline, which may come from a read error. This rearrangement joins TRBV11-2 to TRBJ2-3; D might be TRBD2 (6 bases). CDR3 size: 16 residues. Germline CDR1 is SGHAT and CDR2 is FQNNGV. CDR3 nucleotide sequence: TGTGCCAGCAGCTCCGGGACTGTCACTTGGTCAGATGCGCAGTATTTT. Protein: CASSSGTVTWSDAQYF.

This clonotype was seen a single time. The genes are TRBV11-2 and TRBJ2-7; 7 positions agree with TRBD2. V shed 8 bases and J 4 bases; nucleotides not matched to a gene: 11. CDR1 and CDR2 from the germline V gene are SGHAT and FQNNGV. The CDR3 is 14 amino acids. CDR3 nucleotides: TGTGCCAGCGGTATAGCGGGCGGCGTGTACGAGCAGTACTTC. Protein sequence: CASGIAGGVYEQYF.

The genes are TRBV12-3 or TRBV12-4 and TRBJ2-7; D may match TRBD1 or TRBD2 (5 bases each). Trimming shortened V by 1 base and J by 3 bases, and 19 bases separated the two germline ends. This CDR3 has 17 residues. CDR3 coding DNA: TGTGCCAGCAGTTTAGTGGGACCGGCACTCTCTGGCTACGAGCAGTACTTC. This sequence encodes CASSLVGPALSGYEQYF.

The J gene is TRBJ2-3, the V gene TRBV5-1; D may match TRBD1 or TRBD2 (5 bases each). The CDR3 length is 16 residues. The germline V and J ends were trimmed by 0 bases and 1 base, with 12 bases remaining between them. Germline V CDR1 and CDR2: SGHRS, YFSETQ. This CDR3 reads CASSLVLGGRTDTQYF. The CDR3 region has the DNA TGCGCCAGCAGCTTGGTACTTGGGGGACGCACAGATACGCAGTATTTT.

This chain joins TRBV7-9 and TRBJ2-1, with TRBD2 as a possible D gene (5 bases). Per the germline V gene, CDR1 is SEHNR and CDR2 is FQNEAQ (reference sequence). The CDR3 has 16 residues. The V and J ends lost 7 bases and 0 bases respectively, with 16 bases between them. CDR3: CASNRPGGPSYNEQFF. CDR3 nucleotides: TGTGCCAGCAACCGACCTGGCGGGCCCTCCTACAATGAGCAGTTCTTC.

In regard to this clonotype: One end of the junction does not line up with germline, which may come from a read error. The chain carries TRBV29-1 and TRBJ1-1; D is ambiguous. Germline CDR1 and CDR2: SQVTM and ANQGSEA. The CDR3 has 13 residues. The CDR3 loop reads CSVVSERTFEAFF. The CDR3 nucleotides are TGCAGCGTTGTATCAGAGAGAACATTTGAAGCTTTCTTC.

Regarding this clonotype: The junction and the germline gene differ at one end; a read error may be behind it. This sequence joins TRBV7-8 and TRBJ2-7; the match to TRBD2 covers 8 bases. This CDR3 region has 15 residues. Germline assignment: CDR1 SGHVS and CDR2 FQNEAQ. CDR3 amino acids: CANSLAGRGTYEQYF. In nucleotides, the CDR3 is TGTGCCAACAGCTTAGCGGGGCGGGGTACCTACGAGCAGTACTTC.

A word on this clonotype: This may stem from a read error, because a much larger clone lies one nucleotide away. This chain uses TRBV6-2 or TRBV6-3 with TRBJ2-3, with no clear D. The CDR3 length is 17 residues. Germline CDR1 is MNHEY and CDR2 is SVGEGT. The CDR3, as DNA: TGTGCCAGCAGTTACCCGCCCTCACGACGTTACACAGATTCGCAGTATTTT. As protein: CASSYPPSRRYTDSQYF.

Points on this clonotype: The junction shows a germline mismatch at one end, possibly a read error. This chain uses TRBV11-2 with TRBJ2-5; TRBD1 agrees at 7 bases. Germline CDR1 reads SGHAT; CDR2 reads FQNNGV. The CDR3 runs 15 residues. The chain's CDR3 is CASSWTRTGQEAQYF. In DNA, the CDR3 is TGTGCCAGCAGTTGGACGAGGACAGGCCAAGAGGCCCAGTACTTC.

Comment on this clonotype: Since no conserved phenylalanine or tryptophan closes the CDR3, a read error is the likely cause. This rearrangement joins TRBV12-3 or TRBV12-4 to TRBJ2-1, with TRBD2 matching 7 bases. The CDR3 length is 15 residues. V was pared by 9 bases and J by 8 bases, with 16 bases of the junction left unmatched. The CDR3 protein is CASSTYSTSVDEQFL. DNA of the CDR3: TGTGCCAGTAGCACCTATAGTACTAGCGTGGATGAGCAGTTCTTA.

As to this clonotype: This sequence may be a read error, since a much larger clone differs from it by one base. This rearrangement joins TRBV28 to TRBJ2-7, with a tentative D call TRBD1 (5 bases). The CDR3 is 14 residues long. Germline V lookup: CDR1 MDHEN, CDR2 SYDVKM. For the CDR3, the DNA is TGTGCCGGCAGTTTTCAGGGTCCCTCTTACGAGCAGTACTTC. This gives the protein CAGSFQGPSYEQYF.

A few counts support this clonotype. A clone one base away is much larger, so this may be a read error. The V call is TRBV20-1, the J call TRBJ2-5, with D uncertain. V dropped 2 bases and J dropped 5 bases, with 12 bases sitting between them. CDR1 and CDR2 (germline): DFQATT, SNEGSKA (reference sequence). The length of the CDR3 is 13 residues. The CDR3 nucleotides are TGCAGTGCTAGAAACAGCAGGATGGAGACCCAGTACTTC. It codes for CSARNSRMETQYF.

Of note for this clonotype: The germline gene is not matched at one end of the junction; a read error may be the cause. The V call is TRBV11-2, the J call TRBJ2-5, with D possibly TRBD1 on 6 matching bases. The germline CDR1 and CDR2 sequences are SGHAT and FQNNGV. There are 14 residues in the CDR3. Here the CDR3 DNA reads TGTGTCAACAGGCCTAGACAGGCGAAAGATACCCAGTACTTC. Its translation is CVNRPRQAKDTQYF.

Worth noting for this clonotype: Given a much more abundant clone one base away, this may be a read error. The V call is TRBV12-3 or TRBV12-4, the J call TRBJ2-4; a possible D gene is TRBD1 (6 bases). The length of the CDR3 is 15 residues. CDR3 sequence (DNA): TGTGCCAGCAGTTTGGCAGGGGCGGCCAAAAACTTTCAGTACTTC. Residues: CASSLAGAAKNFQYF.

The CDR3 loop reads CASRLSGQAEQYF. In nucleotides, the CDR3 is TGTGCCAGTAGATTGTCGGGACAGGCGGAGCAGTACTTC. V and J are TRBV5-5 and TRBJ2-7; 8 positions match TRBD1. With V trimmed by 8 bases and J by 7 bases, 11 bases remained unmatched. The CDR3 spans 13 residues. The germline gives CDR1 SGHKS, CDR2 YYEKEE (reference sequence). The full variable domain, with the rest looked up from reference TRBV5-5 and TRBJ2-7, is DAGVTQSPTHLIKTRGQQVTLRCSPISGHKSVSWYQQVLGQGPQFIFQYYEKEERGRGNFPDRFSARQFPNYSSELNVNALLLGDSALYLCASRLSGQAEQYFGPGTRLTVT.

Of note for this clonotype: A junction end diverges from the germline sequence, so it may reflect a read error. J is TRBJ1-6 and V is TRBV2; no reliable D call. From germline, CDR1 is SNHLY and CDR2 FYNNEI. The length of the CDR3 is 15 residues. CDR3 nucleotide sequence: TGTGCCAGCAGCGAAGGACCGTTGGGTGGTTCACCCCTCCACTTT. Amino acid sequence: CASSEGPLGGSPLHF.

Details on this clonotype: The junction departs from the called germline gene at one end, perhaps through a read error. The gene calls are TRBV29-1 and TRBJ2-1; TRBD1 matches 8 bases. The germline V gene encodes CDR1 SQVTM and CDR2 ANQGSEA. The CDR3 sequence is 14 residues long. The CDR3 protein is CGVNGQGVTNEQFF. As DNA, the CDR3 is TGCGGCGTTAATGGACAGGGAGTGACAAATGAGCAGTTCTTC.

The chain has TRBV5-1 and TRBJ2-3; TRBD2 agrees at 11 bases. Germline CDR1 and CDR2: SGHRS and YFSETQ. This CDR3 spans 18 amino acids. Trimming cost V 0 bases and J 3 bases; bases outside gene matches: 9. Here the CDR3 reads CASSLALLSGGETDTQYF. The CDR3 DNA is TGCGCCAGCAGCTTGGCGCTTCTTAGCGGGGGGGAGACAGATACGCAGTATTTT.